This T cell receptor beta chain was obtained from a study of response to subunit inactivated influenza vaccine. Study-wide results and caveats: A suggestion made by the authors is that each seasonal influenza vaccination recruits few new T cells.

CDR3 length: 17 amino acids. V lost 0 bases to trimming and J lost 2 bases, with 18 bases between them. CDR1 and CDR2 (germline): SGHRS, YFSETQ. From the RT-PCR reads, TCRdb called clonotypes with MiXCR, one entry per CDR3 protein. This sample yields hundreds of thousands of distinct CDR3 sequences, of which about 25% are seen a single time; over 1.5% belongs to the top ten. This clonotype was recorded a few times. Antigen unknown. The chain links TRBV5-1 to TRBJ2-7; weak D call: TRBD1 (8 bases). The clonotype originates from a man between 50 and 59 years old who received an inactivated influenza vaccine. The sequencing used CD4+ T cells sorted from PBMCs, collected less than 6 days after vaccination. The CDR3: CASSLGAGWDRTYEQYF. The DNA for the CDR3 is TGCGCCAGCAGCTTGGGAGCGGGGTGGGACAGGACCTACGAGCAGTACTTC. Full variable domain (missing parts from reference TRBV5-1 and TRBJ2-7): KAGVTQTPRYLIKTRGQQVTLSCSPISGHRSVSWYQQTPGQGLQFLFEYFSETQRNKGNFPGRFSGRQFSNSRSEMNVSTLELGDSALYLCASSLGAGWDRTYEQYFGPGTRLTVT.